These 8 T cell receptor beta chains originate from one sample sequenced in a study of T cells in Graves' hyperthyroidism and ophthalmopathy. RNA transcripts gave rise to amplified TCR beta CDR3 regions. The HTBI primer set served for first-round RT-PCR of the TCR CDR3. TCRdb passed the multiplex PCR reads through MiXCR, listing each CDR3 protein once. The profile shows hundreds of thousands of distinct CDR3 sequences, roughly 45% of them singletons. Source material: peripheral blood or thyroid tissue (not recorded which). The receptors were gathered from an adult man with Graves' disease, either hyperthyroidism or ophthalmopathy (not recorded which).

The table lists this clonotype with many counts. This chain links TRBV29-1 with TRBJ1-2; D may be TRBD1 (6 bases). The germline V and J ends were trimmed by 1 base and 7 bases, with 10 bases remaining between them. This CDR3 is 12 amino acids long. The germline V gene has CDR1 SQVTM and CDR2 ANQGSEA. CDR3 amino acids: CSVEGGGLGYTF. Written as DNA, the CDR3 is TGCAGCGTTGAAGGTGGGGGCCTTGGCTACACCTTC. Combining the CDR3 with reference TRBV29-1 and TRBJ1-2 gives the whole variable domain SAVISQKPSRDICQRGTSLTIQCQVDSQVTMMFWYRQQPGQSLTLIATANQGSEATYESGFVIDKFPISRPNLTFSTLTVSNMSPEDSSIYLCSVEGGGLGYTFGSGTRLTVV.

This clonotype occurred many times. The chain links TRBV6-5 to TRBJ1-4; D not certain. This CDR3 has 11 residues. Germline CDR1 is MNHEY and CDR2 is SVGAGI. Deletions cut 5 bases from V and 6 bases from J, with 4 bases between. The CDR3 sequence is CASSRDEKLFF. The CDR3 DNA sequence: TGTGCCAGCAGTCGCGATGAAAAACTGTTTTTT.

The rearrangement links TRBV6-5 to TRBJ1-4; 7 positions agree with TRBD1. Trimming removed 2 bases from V and 7 bases from J; junction bases left unmatched: 7. Germline CDR1 is MNHEY and CDR2 is SVGAGI. CDR3 length: 15 amino acids. CDR3 sequence reads: CASSYTGVGGEKLFF. The CDR3 coding sequence is TGTGCCAGCAGTTACACAGGGGTGGGGGGTGAAAAACTGTTTTTT.

V usage is TRBV6-6 and J usage is TRBJ1-4; D remains ambiguous. This CDR3 spans 12 amino acids. Germline CDR1 MNHNY, CDR2 SVGAGI (reference sequence). V lost 8 bases and J 5 bases, leaving 9 bases between the germline ends. The CDR3 nucleotides read TGTGCCAGCTGGCGGGTAAATGAAAAACTGTTTTTT. Protein product: CASWRVNEKLFF.

This clonotype has only one observation. This sequence joins TRBV7-9 and TRBJ2-2; 8 bases align to TRBD1. Germline V gives CDR1 SEHNR, CDR2 FQNEAQ (reference sequence). The CDR3 consists of 17 residues. Trimming cost V 2 bases and J 2 bases; bases outside gene matches: 7. The CDR3 is CASSLPGQGGNTGELFF. Here the CDR3 DNA reads TGTGCCAGCAGCTTACCCGGACAGGGTGGAAACACCGGGGAGCTGTTTTTT. The entire variable domain, with the rest obtained from reference TRBV7-9 and TRBJ2-2, is as follows: DTGVSQNPRHKITKRGQNVTFRCDPISEHNRLYWYRQTLGQGPEFLTYFQNEAQLEKSRLLSDRFSAERPKGSFSTLEIQRTEQGDSAMYLCASSLPGQGGNTGELFFGEGSRLTVL.

The chain uses TRBV6-5 and TRBJ2-7; 10 nucleotides align to TRBD1. V shed 2 bases, J shed 3 bases, and the junction held 4 bases outside the gene matches. The CDR3 covers 15 residues. CDR1 and CDR2 (germline): MNHEY, SVGAGI. The CDR3 DNA sequence: TGTGCCAGCAGTTACGGGGGACAGGGGAACTACGAGCAGTACTTC. The encoded protein is CASSYGGQGNYEQYF.

The chain's CDR3 is CASSLVPGGGAAETQYF. DNA for the CDR3: TGCGCCAGCAGCTTGGTTCCAGGCGGGGGGGCGGCGGAGACCCAGTACTTC. The rearrangement uses TRBV5-1 and TRBJ2-5; 9 bases match TRBD2. This CDR3 spans 17 amino acids. Germline V lookup: CDR1 SGHRS, CDR2 YFSETQ. Losses at the gene ends were 0 bases for V and 5 bases for J; bases not matched to a gene: 11.

The chain couples TRBV20-1 to TRBJ2-5; TRBD1 matches at 10 bases. The better agreement between TRBJ2-7 and the DNA end casts doubt on the J call. Germline V CDR1 and CDR2: DFQATT, SNEGSKA (reference sequence). The CDR3 contains 15 residues. CDR3 protein: CSARPGTGVSYEQYF. The CDR3 bases are TGCAGTGCTAGACCCGGGACAGGGGTAAGCTACGAGCAGTACTTC.